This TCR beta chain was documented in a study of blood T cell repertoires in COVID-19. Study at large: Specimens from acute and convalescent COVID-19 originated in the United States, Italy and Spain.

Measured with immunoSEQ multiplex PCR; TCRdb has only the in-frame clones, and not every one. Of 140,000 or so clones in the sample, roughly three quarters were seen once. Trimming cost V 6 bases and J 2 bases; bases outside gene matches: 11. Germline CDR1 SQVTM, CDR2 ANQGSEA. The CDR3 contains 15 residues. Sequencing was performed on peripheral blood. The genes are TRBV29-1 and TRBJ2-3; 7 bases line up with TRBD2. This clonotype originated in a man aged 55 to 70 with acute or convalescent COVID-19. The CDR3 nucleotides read TGCAGCGTGGGGGGGGAGCGGGCCTTCACAGATACGCAGTATTTT. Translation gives CSVGGERAFTDTQYF.